This T cell receptor (beta chain) is drawn from a study of T cell repertoires in cytomegalovirus infection. The CDR3 spans 16 residues. V shed 3 bases and J 6 bases; nucleotides not matched to a gene: 10. Germline V CDR1 and CDR2: SGHVS, FNYEAQ. Using its own MiXCR run on the reads, TCRdb lists one record per CDR3 protein. Counted here are 90,000 to 120,000 distinct CDR3 sequences, roughly 39% occurring once; the ten biggest clones make up around 70%. Broader study findings: HLA-C-restricted CMV clonotypes gave the most frequent clonotype in two of eight donors.

The table lists this clonotype with a few counts. What it binds is unknown. This sample comprised CD8+ T cells from cultured PBMCs, obtained from culture after CMV antigen stimulation. The rearrangement joins TRBV7-6 to TRBJ2-1, with 8 bases aligning to TRBD1. The TCR was taken from a human donor in good health (CMV status not recorded). Some clones in this sample may be carry-over from other donors' samples. The CDR3 sequence: CASSFSGGPNFNEQFF. The CDR3, as DNA: TGTGCCAGCAGCTTCTCAGGGGGCCCCAACTTCAATGAGCAGTTCTTC. Full variable domain (missing parts from reference TRBV7-6 and TRBJ2-1): GAGVSQSPRYKVTKRGQDVALRCDPISGHVSLYWYRQALGQGPEFLTYFNYEAQQDKSGLPNDRFSAERPEGSISTLTIQRTEQRDSAMYRCASSFSGGPNFNEQFFGPGTRLTVL.